This T cell receptor beta chain was obtained from a study of T-cell reconstitution after alpha-beta-depleted transplantation in children. As to this clonotype: Antigen unknown.

Molecular barcoding with unique molecular identifiers was used for the TCRbeta library. A single record per CDR3 protein comes from TCRdb applying MiXCR to the PCR reads. The sample includes around 490,000 distinct CDR3 sequences, around 10% of them seen just once. Study-level results: Fresh T-cell production supplied most of the T-cell counts and diversity seen one year after transplant.

The CDR3 totals 14 residues. Trimming cost V 3 bases and J 10 bases, with 13 bases left between them. CDR1 MNHEY and CDR2 SVGAGI come from the germline V gene. The input for sequencing was PBMCs, mostly from graft donor cells, taken 180 days after TCRalphabeta/CD19-depleted stem cell transplant. This TCR was recovered from a female patient between 2 and 10 years old who had a stem cell transplant for aplastic anemia, so the T cells may come from the graft donor. The chain uses TRBV6-5 and TRBJ1-6; D possibly corresponds to TRBD1 (6 bases). As DNA, the CDR3 is TGTGCCAGCAGTTATACAGGGTCCCTGTCACCCCTCCACTTT. Translation: CASSYTGSLSPLHF.